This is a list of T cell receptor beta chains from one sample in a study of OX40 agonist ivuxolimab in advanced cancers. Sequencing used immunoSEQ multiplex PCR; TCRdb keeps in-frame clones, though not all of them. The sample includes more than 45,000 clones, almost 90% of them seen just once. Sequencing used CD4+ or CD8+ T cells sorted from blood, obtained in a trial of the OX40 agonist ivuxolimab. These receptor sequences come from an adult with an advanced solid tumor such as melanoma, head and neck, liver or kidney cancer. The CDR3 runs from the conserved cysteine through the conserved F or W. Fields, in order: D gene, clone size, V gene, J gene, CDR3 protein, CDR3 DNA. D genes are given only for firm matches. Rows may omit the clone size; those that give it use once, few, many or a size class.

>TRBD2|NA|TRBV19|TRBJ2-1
CASIPGLAGPYNEQFF
TGTGCCAGTATTCCGGGACTAGCGGGGCCCTACAATGAGCAGTTCTTC
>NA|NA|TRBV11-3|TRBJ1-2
CASSLAGGTGYGYTF
TGTGCCAGCAGCTTAGCGGGAGGAACAGGCTATGGCTACACCTTC
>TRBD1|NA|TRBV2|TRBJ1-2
CASTTGQGHYGYTF
TGTGCCAGCACCACGGGACAGGGACACTATGGCTACACCTTC
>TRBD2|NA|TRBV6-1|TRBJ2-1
CASQTSGFRYEQFF
TGTGCCAGCCAGACTAGCGGGTTTCGTTATGAGCAGTTCTTC
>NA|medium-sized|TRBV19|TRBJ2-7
CASSIAGLAYEQYF
TGTGCCAGTAGTATAGCGGGCCTGGCCTACGAGCAGTACTTC
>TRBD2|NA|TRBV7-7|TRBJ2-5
CASSLVGTSQETQYF
TGTGCCAGCAGCTTAGTCGGGACTAGCCAAGAGACCCAGTACTTC
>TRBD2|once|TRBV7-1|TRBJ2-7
CASSLASGSLYEQYF
TGTGCCAGCAGCTTAGCTAGCGGGAGTCTCTACGAGCAGTACTTC
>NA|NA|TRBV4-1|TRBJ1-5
CASSQDGGLGNQPQHF
TGCGCCAGCAGCCAAGATGGGGGGTTGGGCAATCAGCCCCAGCATTTT
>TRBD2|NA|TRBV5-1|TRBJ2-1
CASSAQILAGGYNEQFF
TGCGCCAGCAGCGCCCAAATCCTAGCGGGAGGGTACAATGAGCAGTTCTTC
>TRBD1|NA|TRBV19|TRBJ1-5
CASSKGQGGHQPQHF
TGTGCCAGTAGTAAGGGACAGGGTGGCCATCAGCCCCAGCATTTT
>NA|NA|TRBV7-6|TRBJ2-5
CASSQAGESGQQYF
TGTGCCAGCAGCCAAGCTGGGGAGTCCGGGCAGCAGTACTTC
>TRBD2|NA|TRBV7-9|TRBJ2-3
CASSDALLAGGGPDTQYF
TGTGCCAGCAGCGACGCTCTACTAGCGGGAGGGGGCCCAGATACGCAGTATTTT
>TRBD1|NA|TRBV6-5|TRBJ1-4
CASSSGDRRNEKLFF
TGTGCCAGCAGTTCAGGGGACAGAAGAAATGAAAAACTGTTTTTT
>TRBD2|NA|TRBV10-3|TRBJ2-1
CAISRAGEDEQFF
TGTGCCATCAGCAGAGCGGGGGAAGATGAGCAGTTCTTC
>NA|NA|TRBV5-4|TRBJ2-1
CASSHAASSYNEQFF
TGTGCCAGCAGCCACGCGGCCAGCTCCTACAATGAGCAGTTCTTC
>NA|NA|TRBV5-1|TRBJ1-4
CASSFGGLQRVTNEKLFF
TGCGCCAGCAGTTTCGGAGGCCTCCAAAGGGTAACTAATGAAAAACTGTTTTTT
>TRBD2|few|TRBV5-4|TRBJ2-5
CASSLVLAGQETQYF
TGTGCCAGCAGCTTGGTTTTAGCGGGACAAGAGACCCAGTACTTC
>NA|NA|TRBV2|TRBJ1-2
CASTQGSPLGYTF
TGTGCCAGCACGCAGGGGAGCCCCCTTGGCTACACCTTC
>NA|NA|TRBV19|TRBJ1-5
CASSSLQGTGSNQPQHF
TGTGCCAGCAGTTCACTACAGGGAACAGGTAGCAATCAGCCCCAGCATTTT
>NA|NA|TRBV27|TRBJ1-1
CASSPLGTWPEAFF
TGTGCCAGCAGTCCTCTAGGGACCTGGCCTGAAGCTTTCTTT
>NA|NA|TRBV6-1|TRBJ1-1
CASSELAGALITEAFF
TGTGCCAGCAGTGAGTTGGCGGGGGCGCTTATCACTGAAGCTTTCTTT
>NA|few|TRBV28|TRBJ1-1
CASSFAGRLNTEAFF
TGTGCCAGCAGTTTCGCAGGGCGATTGAACACTGAAGCTTTCTTT